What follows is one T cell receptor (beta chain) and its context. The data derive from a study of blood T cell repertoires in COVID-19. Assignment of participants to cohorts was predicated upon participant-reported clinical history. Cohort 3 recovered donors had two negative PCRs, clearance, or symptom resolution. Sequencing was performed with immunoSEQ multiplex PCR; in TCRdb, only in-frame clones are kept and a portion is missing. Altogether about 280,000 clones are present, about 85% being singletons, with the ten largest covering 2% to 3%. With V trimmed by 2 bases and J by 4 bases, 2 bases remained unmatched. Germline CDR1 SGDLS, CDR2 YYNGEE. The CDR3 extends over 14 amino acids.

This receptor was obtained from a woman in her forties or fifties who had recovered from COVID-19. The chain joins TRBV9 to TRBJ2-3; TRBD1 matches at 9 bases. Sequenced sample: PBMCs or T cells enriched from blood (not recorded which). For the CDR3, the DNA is TGTGCCAGCAGCGTCGGGACAGGGCCAGATACGCAGTATTTT. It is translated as CASSVGTGPDTQYF.